This T cell receptor beta chain was obtained from a study of blood T cells in healthy people across ages. This clonotype was seen more than once but under ten times. This CDR3 is built from 15 residues. The germline V and J ends were trimmed by 0 bases and 8 bases, with 15 bases remaining between them. Germline CDR1 SGDLS, CDR2 YYNGEE. With a J-beta primer mix and a sample-barcoded 5' primer, a second PCR ran about 7 to 12 cycles. TCRdb called the 5' RACE reads again in MiXCR, with one record for every CDR3 protein. The sample lists 890,000 or so distinct CDR3 sequences, approximately 67% seen once, with 25% to 35% in the top ten.

This receptor was taken from a man aged 25 to 45 in good health. The specimen sequenced was blood. The chain employs TRBV9 and TRBJ2-1; the D gene is possibly TRBD2 (6 bases). Here the CDR3 DNA reads TGTGCCAGCAGCGTAGCACTAGCCCCAAGCCATGAGCAGTTCTTC. Its translation is CASSVALAPSHEQFF.